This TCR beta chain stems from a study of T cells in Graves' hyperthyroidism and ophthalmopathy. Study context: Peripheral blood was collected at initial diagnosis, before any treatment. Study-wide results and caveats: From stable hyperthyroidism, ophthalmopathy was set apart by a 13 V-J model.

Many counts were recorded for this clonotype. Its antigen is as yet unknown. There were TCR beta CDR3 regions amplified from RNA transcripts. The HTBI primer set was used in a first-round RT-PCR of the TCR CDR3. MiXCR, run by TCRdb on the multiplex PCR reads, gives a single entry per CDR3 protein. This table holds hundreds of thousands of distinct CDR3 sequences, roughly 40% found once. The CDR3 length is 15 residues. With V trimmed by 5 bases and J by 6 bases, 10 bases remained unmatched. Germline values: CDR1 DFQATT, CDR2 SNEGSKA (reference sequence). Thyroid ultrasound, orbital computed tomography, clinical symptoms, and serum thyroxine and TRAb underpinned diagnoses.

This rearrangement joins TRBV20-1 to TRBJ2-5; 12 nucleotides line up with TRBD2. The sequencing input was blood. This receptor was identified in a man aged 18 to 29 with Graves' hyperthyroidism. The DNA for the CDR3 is TGCAGTGCTCGATCTAGCGGGGGGGCCGTGCAGACCCAGTACTTC. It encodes CSARSSGGAVQTQYF.